This T cell receptor beta chain appears in the sequencing data of a study of cytomegalovirus exposure and HLA in healthy donors. The wider study: An early release of data contained about 85 million unique TCRs, which came from HLA-typed donors.

On this clone: Antigen unknown.

Notes on the study in general: Solely CMV serostatus was available to characterize immune exposure.

The PCR had 60 Vbeta and 13 Jbeta primers. Data came from immunoSEQ multiplex PCR; TCRdb stores just in-frame clones and leaves some out. The sample contains roughly 120,000 clones, 69% of which appear only once. CDR1 and CDR2 from the germline V gene are SGHVS and FQNEAQ. The CDR3 is made up of 14 amino acids. V was clipped by 5 bases and J by 6 bases, with 17 bases between them. The TCR comes from a woman aged 70-85 years in good health and CMV-seropositive. The chain carries TRBV7-8 and TRBJ2-7; D may be TRBD1 (6 bases). Specimen: PBMCs. This chain's CDR3 is CASSGSGTSGEQYF. In DNA form, the CDR3 reads TGTGCCAGCAGCGGTTCCGGGACATCAGGCGAGCAGTACTTC.